The source of this T cell receptor beta chain is a study of blood T cell repertoires in COVID-19. For the study at large: PBMCs, B-cell-depleted T cells, or T cells provided the cDNA or gDNA that made up the material.

Using immunoSEQ multiplex PCR, the repertoire was profiled, and TCRdb retains in-frame clones only, with some absent. The sample contains a few hundred thousand clones, 85% to 90% of which appear only once. The TCR comes from a man aged 18 to 30 who had recovered from COVID-19. Sequenced: PBMCs or T cells enriched from blood (not recorded which).

The CDR3: CASSSVPDSTYEQYF. The CDR3 bases are TGTGCCAGCAGTTCTGTCCCGGACAGTACCTACGAGCAGTACTTC. The chain is built from TRBV28 and TRBJ2-7; perhaps TRBD1 as D (6 bases). Germline V gene data show CDR1 as MDHEN and CDR2 as SYDVKM. Trimming cost V 4 bases and J 2 bases, with 15 bases left between them. The CDR3 covers 15 residues.